This passage covers 25 T cell receptor beta chains from one sample sequenced in a study of radiotherapy plus CTLA-4 blockade in lung cancer. The protocol was immunoSEQ multiplex PCR, while the TCRdb copy is restricted to in-frame clones and leaves out a portion. Among 25,000 to 35,000 clones listed, about 78% were seen once. The material sequenced was peripheral blood, taken from a patient treated with radiotherapy plus ipilimumab. These receptors originate from a human donor with non-small cell lung cancer who had stable disease on radiotherapy plus ipilimumab.

This chain connects TRBV9 to TRBJ1-1, with D unresolved. Trimming removed 0 bases from V and 9 bases from J, with 12 bases in between. Germline CDR1 SGDLS, CDR2 YYNGEE. This CDR3 has 13 amino acids. This CDR3 is CASSVDWKEKAFF. The DNA of the CDR3 is TGTGCCAGCAGCGTAGATTGGAAGGAGAAAGCTTTCTTT.

The chain is built from TRBV9 and TRBJ1-1; D is unresolved. The V end was cut by 1 base, the J end by 3 bases, with 10 bases between. Germline CDR1 SGDLS, CDR2 YYNGEE. The CDR3 totals 14 residues. The CDR3 protein is CASSVLDRDTEAFF. The CDR3 DNA reads TGTGCCAGCAGCGTATTAGATCGGGACACTGAAGCTTTCTTT.

V is TRBV28 and J is TRBJ2-7, with D perhaps matching TRBD1 (7 bases). The CDR3 length is 12 residues. Germline CDR1 and CDR2: MDHEN and SYDVKM. With 5 bases removed from V and 9 bases from J, the gap between germline ends came to 14 bases. As DNA, the CDR3 is TGTGCCAGCAGTCCCTCAGGGGGGTGGCAGTACGTC. It is translated as CASSPSGGWQYV.

The rearrangement links TRBV2 to TRBJ2-6; D ambiguous. Between the trimmed V and J ends, which lost 7 bases and 0 bases, there was a span of 7 bases. The CDR3 runs to 14 residues. The germline V gene has CDR1 SNHLY and CDR2 FYNNEI. The CDR3 region is CASTYYSGANVLTF. The DNA of the CDR3 is TGTGCCAGCACCTATTACTCTGGGGCCAACGTCCTGACTTTC.

The chain couples TRBV6-1 to TRBJ2-7, with unresolved D. The CDR3 totals 15 residues. Germline V lookup: CDR1 MNHNS, CDR2 SASEGT. Trimming took 6 bases from V and 2 from J, leaving 17 bases between them. CDR3 residues: CASRAGNGVTYEQYV. For the CDR3, the DNA is TGTGCCAGCAGAGCTGGAAATGGGGTGACCTACGAGCAGTACGTC.

This clone was counted a few times. The genes are TRBV5-8 and TRBJ1-6; 11 bases fit TRBD1. CDR3 length: 17 amino acids. Per germline, CDR1 SGHTS and CDR2 YDEGEE. V lost 2 bases to trimming and J lost 6 bases; unmatched junction nucleotides: 7. This CDR3 reads CASSFAGTGGSNSPLHF. The CDR3 DNA reads as TGTGCCAGCAGCTTCGCCGGGACAGGGGGTTCTAATTCACCCCTCCACTTT.

The chain recombines TRBV10-2 with TRBJ1-3, with D tentatively TRBD1 (6 bases). Trimming removed 11 bases from V and 0 bases from J, with 11 bases in between. The germline V gene encodes CDR1 WSHSY and CDR2 SAAADI. This CDR3 is 13 amino acids long. CDR3 DNA: TGCGCCGGTCAGGGGTCCTCTGGAAACACCATATATTTT. Its protein is CAGQGSSGNTIYF.

The V call is TRBV19, the J call TRBJ1-4, with TRBD1 as a possible D gene (6 bases). This CDR3 contains 18 residues. CDR1 LNHDA and CDR2 SQIVND come from the germline V gene (reference sequence). Trimming took 3 bases from V and 8 from J, leaving 25 bases between them. CDR3: CASSMMKAIDRLEEKLFF. Written as DNA, the CDR3 is TGTGCCAGTAGTATGATGAAGGCAATCGACAGGCTGGAGGAAAAACTGTTTTTT.

This clone was observed once. The chain recombines TRBV11-2 with TRBJ2-3, with 7 positions matching TRBD2. This CDR3 has 14 amino acids. Per the germline V gene, CDR1 is SGHAT and CDR2 is FQNNGV. V shed 3 bases and J 4 bases; nucleotides not matched to a gene: 4. CDR3 nucleotide sequence: TGTGCCAGCAGCTTGGGCGGGGGACCAGATACGCAGTATTTT. Translating it yields CASSLGGGPDTQYF.

This clone was detected a few times. V is TRBV9 and J is TRBJ1-2, with 12 bases aligning to TRBD1. The germline CDR1 and CDR2 sequences are SGDLS and YYNGEE. After removal of 3 bases from V and 1 base from J, the junction contained 4 bases not matched to a gene. This CDR3 is built from 16 residues. CDR3 sequence (DNA): TGTGCCAGCAGCGAAGGGACAGGGGGCAGTAACTATGGCTACACCTTC. Translated, it gives CASSEGTGGSNYGYTF. Together with reference TRBV9 and TRBJ1-2, the CDR3 gives the full variable domain: DSGVTQTPKHLITATGQRVTLRCSPRSGDLSVYWYQQSLDQGLQFLIQYYNGEERAKGNILERFSAQQFPDLHSELNLSSLELGDSALYFCASSEGTGGSNYGYTFGSGTRLTVV.

For this clone: The sample has other DNA sequences that encode this CDR3 too. The chain carries TRBV6-4 and TRBJ1-2; TRBD1 agrees at 9 bases. The V gene's germline CDR1 is MRHNA and CDR2 SNTAGT. This CDR3 is 16 amino acids long. The junction had 8 bases not matched to a gene; V was cut back by 4 bases and J by 2 bases. The CDR3 nucleotides read TGTGCCAGCAGTGCCTCTCCCGGGACAGGGAACTATGGCTACACCTTC. It codes for CASSASPGTGNYGYTF.

V gene TRBV6-1 combines with J gene TRBJ1-1, with D possibly being TRBD1 (5 bases). CDR1 is MNHNS and CDR2 is SASEGT in the germline V gene. The CDR3 totals 13 residues. Between the trimmed V and J ends, which lost 1 base and 7 bases, there was a span of 10 bases. CDR3 region: CASSEVRVVEAFF. CDR3 coding DNA: TGTGCCAGCAGTGAAGTCAGGGTGGTTGAAGCTTTCTTT.

V gene TRBV19 combines with J gene TRBJ2-3; tentative D call: TRBD1 (5 bases). CDR1 LNHDA and CDR2 SQIVND come from the germline V gene (reference sequence). The ends were cut back, 2 bases at V and 6 bases at J, with 9 bases in the middle. The CDR3 is 13 amino acids. As DNA, the CDR3 is TGTGCCAGTAGTATACAGGGAAGGGATACGCAGTATTTT. Its protein is CASSIQGRDTQYF.

This clone has a handful of counts. The chain couples TRBV5-1 to TRBJ1-1; D remains ambiguous. The V gene lost 2 bases and the J gene lost 8 bases, with 13 bases spanning the gap. The CDR3 totals 13 residues. Per germline, CDR1 SGHRS and CDR2 YFSETQ. The CDR3 sequence is CASSLNGSPEAFF. The CDR3 DNA follows: TGCGCCAGCAGCTTAAACGGTTCTCCAGAAGCTTTCTTT.

J is TRBJ1-6 and V is TRBV15, with TRBD1 matching 9 bases. The length of the CDR3 is 16 residues. The J segment lost 7 bases and the V segment lost 1 base, leaving 5 bases of the junction unmatched. In germline, CDR1 is LNHNV, CDR2 YYDKDF (reference sequence). This CDR3 reads CATSRVTGTGNSPLHF. Written as DNA, the CDR3 is TGTGCCACCAGCAGAGTTACCGGGACAGGGAATTCACCCCTCCACTTT.

The V and J genes are TRBV2 and TRBJ1-5; 7 bases match TRBD1. V dropped 6 bases and J dropped 1; count of bases not matched to a gene: 9. This CDR3 has 16 amino acids. The V gene's germline CDR1 is SNHLY and CDR2 FYNNEI. The CDR3 is CASSTEGGASNQPQHF. The CDR3, as DNA: TGTGCCAGCAGCACTGAAGGGGGCGCGAGCAATCAGCCCCAGCATTTT.

The V and J genes are TRBV6-1 and TRBJ2-7; 8 nucleotides match TRBD1. Germline CDR1 is MNHNS and CDR2 is SASEGT. CDR3 length: 13 amino acids. The CDR3 region has the DNA TGTGCCAGCAGCGAAGACAGGGGTTACGAGCAGTACGTC. Protein sequence: CASSEDRGYEQYV.

The DNA for the CDR3 is TGTGCCAGCAGTTCGAACAGGAGAACATATAATTCACCCCTCCACTTT. Protein product: CASSSNRRTYNSPLHF. This sequence joins TRBV28 and TRBJ1-6; D might be TRBD1 (5 bases). The CDR3 extends over 16 amino acids. Germline V CDR1 and CDR2: MDHEN, SYDVKM. V lost 4 bases to trimming and J lost 4 bases, with 14 bases between them.

The chain uses TRBV27 and TRBJ1-1, with D hard to call. Germline V gene data show CDR1 as MNHEY and CDR2 as SMNVEV (reference sequence). There are 15 residues in the CDR3. The V end was cut by 5 bases, the J end by 0 bases, with 13 bases between. Here the CDR3 reads CASSPSGSMNTEAFF. The CDR3 coding sequence is TGTGCCAGCAGTCCTTCGGGAAGTATGAACACTGAAGCTTTCTTT.

The chain links TRBV19 to TRBJ2-4; 10 bases line up with TRBD1. V shed 4 bases and J 0 bases; nucleotides not matched to a gene: 6. This CDR3 spans 17 amino acids. CDR1 and CDR2 (germline): LNHDA, SQIVND (reference sequence). This chain's CDR3 is CASSKDRGRIAKNIQYF. CDR3 sequence (DNA): TGTGCCAGTAGTAAAGACAGGGGGCGCATAGCCAAAAACATTCAGTACTTC.

This clone was seen only a few times. This rearrangement joins TRBV9 to TRBJ2-3; TRBD1 matches at 10 bases. V lost 0 bases to trimming and J lost 4 bases; unmatched junction nucleotides: 8. This CDR3 has 17 residues. CDR1 SGDLS and CDR2 YYNGEE come from the germline V gene. For the CDR3, the DNA is TGTGCCAGCAGCGTAGAGACGACAGGGGGCGCAGCAGATACGCAGTATTTT. It is translated as CASSVETTGGAADTQYF.

CDR3 DNA sequence: TGTGCCAGCAGTCGAGCGGGGACATCCTACAATGAGCAGTTCTTC. It codes for CASSRAGTSYNEQFF. This chain links TRBV6-5 with TRBJ2-1; D is perhaps TRBD2 (7 bases). The V and J ends lost 5 bases and 1 base respectively, with 12 bases between them. The CDR3 runs to 15 residues. Germline lookup yields CDR1 MNHEY and CDR2 SVGAGI.

The chain has TRBV6-5 and TRBJ1-3, with D uncertain. Trimming cost V 8 bases and J 1 base, with 3 bases left between them. CDR1 and CDR2 from the germline V gene are MNHEY and SVGAGI. CDR3 size: 11 residues. CDR3 bases: TGTGCCAGCCGGTCTGGAAACACCATATATTTT. This translates into CASRSGNTIYF.

The chain uses TRBV5-1 and TRBJ1-4; D gene unclear. This CDR3 is built from 15 residues. Looked up from germline, CDR1 is SGHRS and CDR2 is YFSETQ. The V and J ends lost 0 bases and 9 bases respectively, with 15 bases between them. CDR3 sequence: CASSLEAAGPQKLFF. CDR3 coding DNA: TGCGCCAGCAGCTTGGAGGCAGCGGGTCCACAAAAACTGTTTTTT.

Note on this clone: One end of the junction varies from germline; a read error may be responsible. The chain uses TRBV29-1 and TRBJ1-1, with a weak D call TRBD1 (5 bases). The CDR3 length is 13 residues. CDR1 SQVTM and CDR2 ANQGSEA come from the germline V gene. This chain's CDR3 is CSVGRQLNAEAFF. The CDR3 DNA reads TGCAGCGTTGGGAGACAGCTGAACGCTGAAGCTTTCTTT.